The 3 T cell receptor beta chains below all came from one sample that was sequenced in a study of technical replicates of blood from a few donors (dated 2017 in TCRdb). Library preparation was by the immunoSEQ multiplex PCR assay. As stored in TCRdb, this immuneACCESS dataset retains in-frame rearrangements with V and J assigned. A fraction of the clones does not appear; measured against another copy, unresolved V genes explain less than half of the discrepancy, and the remainder lacks a known reason. The sample records more than 90,000 clones, around 95% of which are singletons. Of the sample, almost 0.35% falls within the top ten clones. Sequenced sample: T cells isolated from PBMCs. The receptors were gathered from a human donor in good health.

This sequence joins TRBV19 and TRBJ1-5; TRBD1 might be the D (6 bases). The V gene's germline CDR1 is LNHDA and CDR2 SQIVND (reference sequence). This CDR3 spans 15 amino acids. V was clipped by 6 bases and J by 2 bases, with 14 bases between them. The CDR3 here is CASREQGRGNQPQHF. The CDR3 nucleotides read TGTGCCAGTAGGGAACAGGGCAGGGGCAATCAGCCCCAGCATTTT.

V and J are TRBV7-9 and TRBJ2-1, with 7 bases aligning to TRBD2. CDR3 size: 14 residues. CDR1 is SEHNR, CDR2 FQNEAQ, per germline (reference sequence). V gave up 1 base and J gave up 6 bases; unmatched junction bases: 3. CDR3 in amino acids: CASSLVGGLNEQFF. The DNA of the CDR3 is TGTGCCAGCAGCTTAGTGGGAGGGCTCAATGAGCAGTTCTTC. The full variable domain, rest sourced from reference TRBV7-9 and TRBJ2-1, is DTGVSQNPRHKITKRGQNVTFRCDPISEHNRLYWYRQTLGQGPEFLTYFQNEAQLEKSRLLSDRFSAERPKGSFSTLEIQRTEQGDSAMYLCASSLVGGLNEQFFGPGTRLTVL.

This chain uses TRBV7-9 with TRBJ1-2, with D hard to call. V lost 0 bases and J 7 bases, leaving 9 bases between the germline ends. The CDR3 sequence is 13 residues long. The germline gives CDR1 SEHNR, CDR2 FQNEAQ (reference sequence). CDR3 in DNA: TGTGCCAGCAGCTTAGCGCCAGGCGCTGGCTACACCTTC. Protein product: CASSLAPGAGYTF.